The source of this T cell receptor beta chain is a study of beta chain features in type 1 diabetes. Overall study results and limits: Highly expressing activated T cells could be over-counted with a cDNA template. Although PCR might favor shorter templates, it would do so equally in patients and controls. Among patients with Type 1 diabetes, TCRB CDR3s were moderately but significantly shorter in every one of the four CD4+ subsets.

Isolated RNA was reverse transcribed in full, so expressed TCRB transcripts were sequenced. Read counts averaged approximately 3.6 million for samples of naive, central memory and regulatory T cells. Profiled with immunoSEQ multiplex PCR; TCRdb holds only in-frame clones, not every one. The sample shows about 660,000 clones, roughly an eighth of them seen only once. This clone was seen a few times. The antigen is unknown. Specimen: naive CD4+ T cells from blood. This receptor was identified in a man aged 18 to 30 with type 1 diabetes.

This CDR3 is CAWSVPYTISSYNEQFF. The CDR3 region has the DNA TGTGCCTGGAGTGTCCCCTACACCATCAGCTCCTACAATGAGCAGTTCTTC. The V gene is TRBV30, the J gene TRBJ2-1; no definite D call. The CDR3 is made up of 17 amino acids. Trimming left V 0 bases short and J 0 bases short, with 15 bases between. Germline CDR1 and CDR2: GTSNPN and SVGIG (reference sequence).